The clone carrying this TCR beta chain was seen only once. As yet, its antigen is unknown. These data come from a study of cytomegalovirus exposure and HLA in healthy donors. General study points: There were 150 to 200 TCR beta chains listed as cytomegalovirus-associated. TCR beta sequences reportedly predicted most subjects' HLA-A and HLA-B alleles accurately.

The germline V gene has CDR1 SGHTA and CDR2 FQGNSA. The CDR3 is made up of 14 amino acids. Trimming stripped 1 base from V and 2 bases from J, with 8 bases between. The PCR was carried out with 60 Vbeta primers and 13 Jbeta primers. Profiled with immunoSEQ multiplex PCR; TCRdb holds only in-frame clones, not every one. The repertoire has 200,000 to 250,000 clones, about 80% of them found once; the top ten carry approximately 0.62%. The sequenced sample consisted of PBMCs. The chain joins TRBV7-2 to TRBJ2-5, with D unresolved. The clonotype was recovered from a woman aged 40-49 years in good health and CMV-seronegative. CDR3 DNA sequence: TGTGCCAGCAGCTTAGTACCCAGACAAGAGACCCAGTACTTC. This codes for CASSLVPRQETQYF.